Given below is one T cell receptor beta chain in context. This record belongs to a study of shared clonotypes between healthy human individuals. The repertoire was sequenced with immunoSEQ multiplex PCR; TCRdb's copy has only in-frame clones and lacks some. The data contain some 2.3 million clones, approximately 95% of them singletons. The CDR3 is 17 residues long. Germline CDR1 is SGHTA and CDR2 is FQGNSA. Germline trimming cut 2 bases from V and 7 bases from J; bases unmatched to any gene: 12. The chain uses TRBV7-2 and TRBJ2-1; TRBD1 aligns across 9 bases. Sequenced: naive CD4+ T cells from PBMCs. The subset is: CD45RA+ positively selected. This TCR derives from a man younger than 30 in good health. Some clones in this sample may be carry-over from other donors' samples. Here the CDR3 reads CASSLRGRGQGWNEQFF. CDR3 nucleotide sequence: TGTGCCAGCAGCTTAAGAGGGAGGGGACAGGGATGGAATGAGCAGTTCTTC. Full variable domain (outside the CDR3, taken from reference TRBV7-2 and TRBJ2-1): GAGVSQSPSNKVTEKGKDVELRCDPISGHTALYWYRQSLGQGLEFLIYFQGNSAPDKSGLPSDRFSAERTGGSVSTLTIQRTQQEDSAVYLCASSLRGRGQGWNEQFFGPGTRLTVL.